Listed here is a single TCR beta chain. Original processing notes: By means of reference gene primer amplification, nucleated cell counts were estimated. Profiling relied on immunoSEQ multiplex PCR, and the TCRdb table lists in-frame clones only, not all of them. V and J calls and clone size are those listed in that table; D and trimming were worked out from the DNA. This table has 100,000 to 150,000 clones, around 89% appearing once. The data derive from a study of blood T cell repertoires in COVID-19. On the study more broadly: Samples representing acute and convalescent COVID-19 were sourced from the United States, Italy and Spain.

Trimming stripped 7 bases from V and 3 bases from J, with 13 bases between. Germline CDR1 reads SNHLY; CDR2 reads FYNNEI. This CDR3 contains 14 residues. The sequenced sample was peripheral blood. The receptor's source is a man between 45 and 60 years old with acute or convalescent COVID-19. This chain links TRBV2 with TRBJ2-1; D perhaps matches TRBD1 (6 bases). For the CDR3, the DNA is TGTGCCAGCAATCGGGACATAGGCTACAATGAGCAGTTCTTC. Protein product: CASNRDIGYNEQFF.